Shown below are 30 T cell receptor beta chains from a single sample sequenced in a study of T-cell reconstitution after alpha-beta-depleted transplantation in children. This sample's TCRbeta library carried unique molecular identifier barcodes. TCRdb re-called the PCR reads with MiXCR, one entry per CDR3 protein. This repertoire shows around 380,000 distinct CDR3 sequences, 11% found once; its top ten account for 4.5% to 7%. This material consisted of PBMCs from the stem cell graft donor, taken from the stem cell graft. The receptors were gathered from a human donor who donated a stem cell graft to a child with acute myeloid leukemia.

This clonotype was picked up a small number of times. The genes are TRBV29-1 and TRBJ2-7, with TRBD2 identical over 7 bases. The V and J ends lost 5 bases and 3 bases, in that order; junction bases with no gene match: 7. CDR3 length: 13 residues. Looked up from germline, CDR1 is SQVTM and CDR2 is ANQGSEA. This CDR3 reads CSVMSGMFYEQYF. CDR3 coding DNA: TGCAGCGTTATGAGCGGGATGTTCTACGAGCAGTACTTC.

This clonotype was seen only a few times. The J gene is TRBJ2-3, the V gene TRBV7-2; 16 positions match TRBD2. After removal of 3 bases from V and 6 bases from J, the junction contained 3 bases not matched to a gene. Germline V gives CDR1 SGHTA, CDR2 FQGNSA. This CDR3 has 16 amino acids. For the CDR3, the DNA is TGTGCCAGCAGCTTGGGACTAGCGGGGGGGTTGGATACGCAGTATTTT. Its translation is CASSLGLAGGLDTQYF.

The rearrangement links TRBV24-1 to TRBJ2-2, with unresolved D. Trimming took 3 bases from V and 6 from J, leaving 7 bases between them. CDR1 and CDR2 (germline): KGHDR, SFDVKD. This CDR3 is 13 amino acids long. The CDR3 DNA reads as TGTGCCACCAGTGATCCGGGTGCCGGGGAGCTGTTTTTT. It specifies CATSDPGAGELFF.

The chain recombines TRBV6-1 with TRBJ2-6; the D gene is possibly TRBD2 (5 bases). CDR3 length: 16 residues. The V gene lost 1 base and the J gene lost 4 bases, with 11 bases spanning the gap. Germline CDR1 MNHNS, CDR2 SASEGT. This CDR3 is CASSEDEGGGANVLTF. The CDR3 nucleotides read TGTGCCAGCAGTGAAGACGAGGGCGGCGGGGCCAACGTCCTGACTTTC.

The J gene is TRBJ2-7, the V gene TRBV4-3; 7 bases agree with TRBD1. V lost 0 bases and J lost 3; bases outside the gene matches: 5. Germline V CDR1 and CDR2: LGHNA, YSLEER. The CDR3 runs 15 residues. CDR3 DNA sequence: TGCGCCAGCAGCCAAGACCCGGGACAGAACTACGAGCAGTACTTC. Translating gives CASSQDPGQNYEQYF.

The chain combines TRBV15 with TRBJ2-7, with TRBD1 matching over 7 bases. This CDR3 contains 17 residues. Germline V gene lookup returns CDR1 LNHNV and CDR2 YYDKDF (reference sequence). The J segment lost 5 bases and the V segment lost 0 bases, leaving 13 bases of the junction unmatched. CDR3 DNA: TGTGCCACCAGCAGAGATAAGGACGGGACAGACGTGGACGAGCAGTACTTC. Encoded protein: CATSRDKDGTDVDEQYF.

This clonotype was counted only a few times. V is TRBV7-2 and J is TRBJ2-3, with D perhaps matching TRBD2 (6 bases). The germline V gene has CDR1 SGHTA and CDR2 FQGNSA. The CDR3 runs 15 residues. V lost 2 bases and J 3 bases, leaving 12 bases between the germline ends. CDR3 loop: CASSLRGGKTDTQYF. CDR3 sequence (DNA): TGTGCCAGCAGCTTACGTGGGGGGAAGACAGATACGCAGTATTTT.

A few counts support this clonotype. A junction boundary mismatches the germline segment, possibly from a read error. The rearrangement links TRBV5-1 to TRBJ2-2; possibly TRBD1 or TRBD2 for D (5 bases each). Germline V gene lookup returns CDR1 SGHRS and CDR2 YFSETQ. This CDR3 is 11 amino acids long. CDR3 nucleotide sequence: TGCGCCAGCGGGACCACCCGGGAGCTGTTTTTT. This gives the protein CASGTTRELFF.

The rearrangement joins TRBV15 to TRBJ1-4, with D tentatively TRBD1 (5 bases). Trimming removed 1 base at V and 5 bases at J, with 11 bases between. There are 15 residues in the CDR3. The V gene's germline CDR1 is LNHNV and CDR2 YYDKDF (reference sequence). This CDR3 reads CATSRARGQNEKLFF. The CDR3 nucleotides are TGTGCCACCAGCAGAGCGAGGGGTCAAAATGAAAAACTGTTTTTT.

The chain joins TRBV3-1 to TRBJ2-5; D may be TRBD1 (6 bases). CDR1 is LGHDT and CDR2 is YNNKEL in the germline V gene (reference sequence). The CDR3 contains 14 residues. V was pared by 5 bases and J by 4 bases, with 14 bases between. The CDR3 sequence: CASSTLGGPETQYF. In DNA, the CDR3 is TGTGCCAGCAGCACTCTAGGGGGACCAGAGACCCAGTACTTC.

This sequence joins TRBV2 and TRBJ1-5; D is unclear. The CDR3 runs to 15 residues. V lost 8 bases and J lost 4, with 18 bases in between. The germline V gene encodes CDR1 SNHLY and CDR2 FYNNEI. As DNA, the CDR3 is TGTGCCAGCTGCTTTTCGGTCCCGAGGAATCAGCCCCAGCATTTT. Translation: CASCFSVPRNQPQHF.

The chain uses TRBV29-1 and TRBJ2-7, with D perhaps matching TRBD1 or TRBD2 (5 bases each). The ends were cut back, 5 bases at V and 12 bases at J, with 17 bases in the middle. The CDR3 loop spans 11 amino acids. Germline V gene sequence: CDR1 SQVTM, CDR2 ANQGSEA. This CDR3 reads CSVWDGGPLYF. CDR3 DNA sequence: TGCAGCGTTTGGGACGGAGGTCCCCTGTACTTC.

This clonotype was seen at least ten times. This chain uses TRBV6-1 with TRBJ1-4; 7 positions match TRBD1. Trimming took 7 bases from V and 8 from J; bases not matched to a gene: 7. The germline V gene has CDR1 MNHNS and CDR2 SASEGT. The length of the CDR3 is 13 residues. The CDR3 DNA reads TGTGCCAGCACCCATGGGACAGCAGAAAAACTGTTTTTT. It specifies CASTHGTAEKLFF.

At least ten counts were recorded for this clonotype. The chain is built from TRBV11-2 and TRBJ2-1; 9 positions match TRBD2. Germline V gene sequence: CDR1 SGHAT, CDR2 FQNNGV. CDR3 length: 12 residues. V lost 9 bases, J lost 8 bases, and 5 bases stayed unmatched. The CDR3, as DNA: TGTGCCAGTAGCGGGGGAGGTCATGAGCAGTTCTTC. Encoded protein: CASSGGGHEQFF.

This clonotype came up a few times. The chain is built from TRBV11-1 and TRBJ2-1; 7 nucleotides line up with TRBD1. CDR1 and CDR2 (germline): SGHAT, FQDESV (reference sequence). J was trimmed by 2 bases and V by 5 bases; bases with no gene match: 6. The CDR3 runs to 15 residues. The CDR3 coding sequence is TGTGCCAGCAGCCGACAGGGTAGTACCTACAATGAGCAGTTCTTC. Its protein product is CASSRQGSTYNEQFF.

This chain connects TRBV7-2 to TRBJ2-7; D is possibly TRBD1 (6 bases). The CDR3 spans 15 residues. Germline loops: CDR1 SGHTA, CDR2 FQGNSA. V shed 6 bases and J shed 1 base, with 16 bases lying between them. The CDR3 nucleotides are TGTGCCAGCAGGGCGTGGGGGACAACTTCCTACGAGCAGTACTTC. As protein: CASRAWGTTSYEQYF.

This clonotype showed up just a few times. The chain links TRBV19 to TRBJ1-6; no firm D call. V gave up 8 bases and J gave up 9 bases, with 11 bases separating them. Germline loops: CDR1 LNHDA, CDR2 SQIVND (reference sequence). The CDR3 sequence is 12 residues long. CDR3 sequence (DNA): TGTGCCAGTGGCTTTTTCGGTTCACCCCTCCACTTT. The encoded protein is CASGFFGSPLHF.

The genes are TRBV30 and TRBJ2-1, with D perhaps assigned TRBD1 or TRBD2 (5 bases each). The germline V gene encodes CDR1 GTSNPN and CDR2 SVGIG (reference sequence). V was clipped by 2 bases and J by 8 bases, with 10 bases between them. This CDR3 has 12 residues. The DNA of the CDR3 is TGTGCCTGGAGTCCCCTGGGGGATGAGCAGTTCTTC. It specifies CAWSPLGDEQFF.

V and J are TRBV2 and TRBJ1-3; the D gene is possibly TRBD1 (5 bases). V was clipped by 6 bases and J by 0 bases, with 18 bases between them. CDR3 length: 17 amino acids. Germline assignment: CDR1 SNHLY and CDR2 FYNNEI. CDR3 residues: CASRARDGLLSGNTIYF. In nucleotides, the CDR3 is TGTGCCAGCAGAGCAAGGGACGGTCTCCTCTCTGGAAACACCATATATTTT. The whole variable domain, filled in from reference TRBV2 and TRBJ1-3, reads EPEVTQTPSHQVTQMGQEVILRCVPISNHLYFYWYRQILGQKVEFLVSFYNNEISEKSEIFDDQFSVERPDGSNFTLKIRSTKLEDSAMYFCASRARDGLLSGNTIYFGEGSWLTVV.

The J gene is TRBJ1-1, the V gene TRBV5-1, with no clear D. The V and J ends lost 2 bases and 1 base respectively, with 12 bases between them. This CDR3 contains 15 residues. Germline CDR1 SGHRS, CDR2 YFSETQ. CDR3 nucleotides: TGCGCCAGCAGCTTACTGACATCTACGAACACTGAAGCTTTCTTT. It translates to CASSLLTSTNTEAFF. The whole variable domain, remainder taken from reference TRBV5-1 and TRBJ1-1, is KAGVTQTPRYLIKTRGQQVTLSCSPISGHRSVSWYQQTPGQGLQFLFEYFSETQRNKGNFPGRFSGRQFSNSRSEMNVSTLELGDSALYLCASSLLTSTNTEAFFGQGTRLTVV.

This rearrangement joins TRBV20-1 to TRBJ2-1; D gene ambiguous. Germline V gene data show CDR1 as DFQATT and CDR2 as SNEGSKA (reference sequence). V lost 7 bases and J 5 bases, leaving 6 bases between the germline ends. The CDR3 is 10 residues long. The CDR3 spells CSVIDNEQFF. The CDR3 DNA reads TGCAGTGTCATAGACAATGAGCAGTTCTTC.

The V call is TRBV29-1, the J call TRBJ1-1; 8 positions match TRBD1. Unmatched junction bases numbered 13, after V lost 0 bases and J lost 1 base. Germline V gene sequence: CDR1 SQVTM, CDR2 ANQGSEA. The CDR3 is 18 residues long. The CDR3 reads CSVEDLSPGTGKNTEAFF. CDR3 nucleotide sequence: TGCAGCGTTGAAGATCTGAGTCCCGGGACAGGAAAGAACACTGAAGCTTTCTTT.

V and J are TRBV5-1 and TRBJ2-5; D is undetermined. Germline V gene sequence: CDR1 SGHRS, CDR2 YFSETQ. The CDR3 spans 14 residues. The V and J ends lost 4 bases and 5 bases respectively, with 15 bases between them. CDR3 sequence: CASSRFQVGETQYF. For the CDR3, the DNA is TGCGCCAGCAGCCGATTTCAGGTCGGGGAGACCCAGTACTTC.

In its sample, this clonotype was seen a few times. CDR3: CASSYSTAPGTEAFF. The CDR3 DNA is TGTGCCAGCAGTTACTCGACGGCCCCGGGGACTGAAGCTTTCTTT. The chain uses TRBV6-5 and TRBJ1-1, with D uncertain. The germline V gene has CDR1 MNHEY and CDR2 SVGAGI. V shed 0 bases and J shed 5 bases, with 13 bases lying between them. This CDR3 has 15 amino acids.

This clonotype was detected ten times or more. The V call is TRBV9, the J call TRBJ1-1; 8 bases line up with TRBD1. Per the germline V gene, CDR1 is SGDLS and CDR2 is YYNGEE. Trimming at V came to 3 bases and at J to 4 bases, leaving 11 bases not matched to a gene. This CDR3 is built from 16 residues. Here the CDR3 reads CASSAAPTGVATEAFF. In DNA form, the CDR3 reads TGTGCCAGCAGCGCGGCCCCGACAGGGGTGGCCACTGAAGCTTTCTTT. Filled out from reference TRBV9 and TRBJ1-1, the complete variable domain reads DSGVTQTPKHLITATGQRVTLRCSPRSGDLSVYWYQQSLDQGLQFLIQYYNGEERAKGNILERFSAQQFPDLHSELNLSSLELGDSALYFCASSAAPTGVATEAFFGQGTRLTVV.

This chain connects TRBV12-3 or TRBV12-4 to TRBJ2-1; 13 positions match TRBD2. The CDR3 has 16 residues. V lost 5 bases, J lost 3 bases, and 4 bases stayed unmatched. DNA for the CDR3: TGTGCCAGCAGTCGAAGACTAGCGGGAGGCTACAATGAGCAGTTCTTC. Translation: CASSRRLAGGYNEQFF.

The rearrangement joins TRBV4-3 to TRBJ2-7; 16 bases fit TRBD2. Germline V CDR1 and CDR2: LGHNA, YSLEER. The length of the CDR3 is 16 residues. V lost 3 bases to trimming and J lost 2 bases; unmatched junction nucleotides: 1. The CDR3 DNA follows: TGCGCCAGCAGCCAGGGACTAGCGGGAGGGACCTACGAGCAGTACTTC. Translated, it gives CASSQGLAGGTYEQYF.

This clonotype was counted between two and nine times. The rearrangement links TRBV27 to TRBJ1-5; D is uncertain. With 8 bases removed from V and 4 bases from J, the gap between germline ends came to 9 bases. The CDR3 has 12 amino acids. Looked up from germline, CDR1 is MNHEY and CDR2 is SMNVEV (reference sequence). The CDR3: CASGWQNQPQHF. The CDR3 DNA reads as TGTGCCAGCGGTTGGCAGAATCAGCCCCAGCATTTT.

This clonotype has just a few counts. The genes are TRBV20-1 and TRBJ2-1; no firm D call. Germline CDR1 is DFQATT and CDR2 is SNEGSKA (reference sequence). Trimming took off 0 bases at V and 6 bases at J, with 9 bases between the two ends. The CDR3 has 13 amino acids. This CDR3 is CSAREAAVNEQFF. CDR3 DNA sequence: TGCAGTGCTAGAGAGGCGGCCGTCAATGAGCAGTTCTTC.

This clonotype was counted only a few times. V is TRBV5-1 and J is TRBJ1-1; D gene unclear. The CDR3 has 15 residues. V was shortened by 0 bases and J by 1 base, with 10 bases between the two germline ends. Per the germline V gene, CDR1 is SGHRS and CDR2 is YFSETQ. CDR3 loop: CASSLDGGPNTEAFF. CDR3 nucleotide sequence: TGCGCCAGCAGCTTGGACGGAGGGCCGAACACTGAAGCTTTCTTT.